Below are 8 T cell receptor beta chains sequenced from a single sample in a study of T cells in tuberculosis. The repertoire was sequenced with immunoSEQ multiplex PCR; TCRdb's copy has only in-frame clones and lacks some. The data show some 10,000 clones, around 94% seen once. The sequenced sample consisted of PBMCs. The source of these receptors is an adult with tuberculosis.

A single count supports this clone. The rearrangement links TRBV9 to TRBJ2-6, with 7 bases aligning to TRBD2. Germline lookup yields CDR1 SGDLS and CDR2 YYNGEE. This CDR3 region has 18 residues. The junction had 9 bases not matched to a gene; V was cut back by 3 bases and J by 0 bases. In nucleotides, the CDR3 is TGTGCCAGCAGCGCTCGTCGCGGGAGCCTCTCTGGGGCCAACGTCCTGACTTTC. It translates to CASSARRGSLSGANVLTF.

The chain joins TRBV6-5 to TRBJ2-2, with D perhaps TRBD2 (5 bases). Germline V CDR1 and CDR2: MNHEY, SVGAGI. The CDR3 contains 13 residues. Trimming stripped 2 bases from V and 5 bases from J, with 6 bases between. As DNA, the CDR3 is TGTGCCAGCAGTTACGAGGGAACCGGGGAGCTGTTTTTT. Protein: CASSYEGTGELFF.

CDR3 DNA sequence: TGTGCCAGCAGCTCGGCGACAGTGAGGGGGATGAACACTGAAGCTTTCTTT. It yields the protein CASSSATVRGMNTEAFF. This chain joins TRBV11-2 and TRBJ1-1; D possibly corresponds to TRBD1 (6 bases). V was clipped by 4 bases and J by 0 bases, with 18 bases between them. There are 17 residues in the CDR3. Germline-derived CDR1 and CDR2 are SGHAT and FQNNGV.

CDR3 bases: TGTGCCAGCAGCGGCGGGGGGGACCCCAACGAGCAGTACTTC. It yields the protein CASSGGGDPNEQYF. The chain joins TRBV9 to TRBJ2-7; TRBD2 matches at 9 bases. This CDR3 region has 14 residues. Germline V gene data show CDR1 as SGDLS and CDR2 as YYNGEE. Trimming at V came to 3 bases and at J to 5 bases, leaving 6 bases not matched to a gene.

With respect to this clone: Without the conserved terminal phenylalanine or tryptophan, this CDR3 likely stems from a read error. It is unclear where the CDR3 begins or ends on the DNA, so no DNA is shown, and the CDR3 is as TCRdb lists it. V gene TRBV6-6 combines with J gene TRBJ1-3; TRBD1, the table's D call, lacks a check against the DNA. The CDR3 numbers 15 amino acids, ends counted. Germline assignment: CDR1 MNHNY and CDR2 SVGAGI (reference sequence). CDR3 loop: CASSLSTGSLGGLDV.

This chain connects TRBV5-1 to TRBJ1-1; possibly TRBD1 for D (5 bases). The CDR3 runs 17 residues. Germline CDR1 and CDR2: SGHRS and YFSETQ. V lost 4 bases to trimming and J lost 0 bases, with 19 bases between them. CDR3 loop: CASSLRGRGLMNTEAFF. CDR3 nucleotide sequence: TGCGCCAGCAGCCTCCGAGGGAGGGGCTTGATGAACACTGAAGCTTTCTTT.

The V gene is TRBV2, the J gene TRBJ1-5; D call uncertain. CDR1 and CDR2 from the germline V gene are SNHLY and FYNNEI. Trimming left V 4 bases short and J 6 bases short, with 13 bases between. CDR3 length equals 14 residues. DNA for the CDR3: TGTGCCAGCAGTGGCGGGAGTCTGAGTCAGCCCCAGCATTTT. Translated: CASSGGSLSQPQHF.

The chain combines TRBV19 with TRBJ2-2, with 10 positions matching TRBD2. Germline loops: CDR1 LNHDA, CDR2 SQIVND (reference sequence). Trimming removed 6 bases from V and 5 bases from J; junction bases left unmatched: 9. This CDR3 comprises 16 residues. CDR3 sequence reads: CASSLLAGALTGELFF. CDR3 coding DNA: TGTGCCAGTAGCCTGCTAGCGGGGGCTCTAACCGGGGAGCTGTTTTTT. Supplemented by reference TRBV19 and TRBJ2-2, the full variable domain reads DGGITQSPKYLFRKEGQNVTLSCEQNLNHDAMYWYRQDPGQGLRLIYYSQIVNDFQKGDIAEGYSVSREKKESFPLTVTSAQKNPTAFYLCASSLLAGALTGELFFGEGSRLTVL.